This T cell receptor beta chain originates from a study of control samples from healthy donors and cancer patients (dated by TCRdb to the early 2020s). Receptor libraries were prepared by the immunoSEQ multiplex PCR assay. TCRdb took over this immuneACCESS table, retaining in-frame rearrangements with V and J assigned. Such tables are incomplete; in checked studies, under half of the missing clones stem from an unresolved V gene, and the remainder is unexplained. This sample has approximately 50,000 clones in its table, and about 89% of those were observed once. The leading ten clones occupy more than 9.5% of the sample. CDR1 SGHAT and CDR2 FQNNGV were looked up in the germline V gene. The germline ends are 17 bases apart after V is trimmed by 7 bases and J by 5 bases. From cysteine to phenylalanine, the CDR3 is 14 amino acids long. Only the CDR3 part of the read is kept: 42 bases, read in frame from the first base.

A remark on this clone: There is no known antigen for this receptor. Base qualities are missing; no much larger clone stands one base away.

Input material: PBMCs. Recombination joined TRBV11-2 with TRBJ2-5; TRBD2 might be the D gene, on 5 matching bases. The receptor was isolated from an older woman with lung cancer. The CDR3 protein is CASNQFLARETQYF. The DNA sequence is given as TGTGCCAGCAACCAATTCCTAGCCAGGGAGACCCAGTACTTC. With the portions outside the CDR3 filled from the reference TRBV11-2 and TRBJ2-5 genes, the complete variable region becomes EAGVAQSPRYKIIEKRQSVAFWCNPISGHATLYWYQQILGQGPKLLIQFQNNGVVDDSQLPKDRFSAERLKGVDSTLKIQPAKLEDSAVYLCASNQFLARETQYFGPGTRLLVL.